This T cell receptor (beta chain) was sequenced during a study of cytomegalovirus exposure and HLA in healthy donors. Study outcomes and limitations: According to a subsequent analysis, TCR clusters from the first cohort were inclined to appear together in the roughly 120 validation repertoires. Rare TCR sequences dominated, though some public TCRs recurred in many donors. According to the study, around 160 TCR beta chains were cytomegalovirus-associated.

Germline V gene lookup returns CDR1 SGHNT and CDR2 YYREEE (reference sequence). The CDR3 covers 16 residues. V was clipped by 4 bases and J by 4 bases; unmatched bases: 8. This table comes from immunoSEQ multiplex PCR, and its TCRdb copy is limited to in-frame clones, with some not included. The sample carries about 54,000 clones, roughly nine tenths recorded once. While the first cohort had 600 to 800 subjects, the donors belonged to the separate validation cohort of about 120 subjects. As to this clone: Its antigen is unknown.

Sequencing used PBMCs. The V gene is TRBV5-4, the J gene TRBJ2-5; 12 positions agree with TRBD1. The sequence was collected from a young woman in good health and CMV-seropositive. CDR3 sequence: CASSTARDRGRETQYF. The CDR3 nucleotides read TGTGCCAGCAGCACAGCCAGGGACAGGGGGCGAGAGACCCAGTACTTC.